This T cell receptor beta chain emerged from a study of OX40 agonist ivuxolimab in advanced cancers. Findings of the study overall: There were, on average, more expanded clones in CD8+ T cells than in CD4+. Among the lowest peripheral clonal expansion occurred in 0.1-3.0 mg/kg partial responders. Circulating CD4+ and CD8+ T cells showed clonal expansion by week 6 at 0.1 to 3.0 mg/kg.

Profiling relied on immunoSEQ multiplex PCR, and the TCRdb table lists in-frame clones only, not all of them. Of more than 95,000 clones in the sample, less than 95% were seen once. Notes on this clone: Its antigen is not identified.

The V end was cut by 0 bases, the J end by 1 base, with 8 bases between. This CDR3 has 15 amino acids. Germline V gives CDR1 SGHNT, CDR2 YYREEE (reference sequence). Cycle 7 day 1, cycle 4 day 1, and baseline were the timepoints at which blood was sampled. This chain uses TRBV5-4 with TRBJ2-1, with D perhaps matching TRBD1 (6 bases). The specimen comprised CD4+ or CD8+ T cells sorted from blood, sampled in a trial of the OX40 agonist ivuxolimab. The TCR was taken from an adult with an advanced solid tumor such as melanoma, head and neck, liver or kidney cancer. CDR3 in amino acids: CASSLGQESYNEQFF. The CDR3 nucleotides read TGTGCCAGCAGCTTGGGACAGGAATCCTACAATGAGCAGTTCTTC.